These 22 T cell receptor beta chains were sequenced from one sample in a study of memory CD8 T cells in hepatitis C reinfection. The time point denotes: peak reinfection, 3 to 8 weeks after reinfection detection. Sorted cells were sequenced directly ex vivo without any in vitro expansion. Using immunoSEQ multiplex PCR, the repertoire was profiled, and TCRdb retains in-frame clones only, with some absent. The sample lists fewer than 50,000 clones, roughly 90% occurring once. The sequencing sample was made of naive CD8+ T cells sorted from blood. The receptors were gathered from a young man with hepatitis C virus infection.

The gene calls are TRBV21-1 and TRBJ1-1; TRBD1 reflects the table's D call only, with no check against the DNA. TRBV21-1 is flagged as a pseudogene. The CDR3 runs 18 residues. CDR3 DNA: TGTGCCAGCAGCAAAGAAGGGGGCCCGAGGACCCTGGGCACTGAAGCTTTCTTT. Protein sequence: CASSKEGGPRTLGTEAFF.

The CDR3 protein is CAWSLGEDQPQHF. CDR3 DNA: TGTGCCTGGAGTCTCGGGGAGGATCAGCCCCAGCATTTT. V usage is TRBV30 and J usage is TRBJ1-5; D call uncertain. The CDR3 is 13 amino acids. From germline, CDR1 is GTSNPN and CDR2 SVGIG (reference sequence). Trimming shortened V by 2 bases and J by 5 bases, and 10 bases separated the two germline ends. Looking up the rest from reference TRBV30 and TRBJ1-5 gives the full variable domain: SQTIHQWPATLVQPVGSPLSLECTVEGTSNPNLYWYRQAAGRGLQLLFYSVGIGQISSEVPQNLSASRPQDRQFILSSKKLLLSDSGFYLCAWSLGEDQPQHFGDGTRLSIL.

The CDR3 region is CASSEHSGLDTGELFF. DNA for the CDR3: TGTGCCAGCAGTGAACATAGCGGGCTTGACACCGGGGAGCTGTTTTTT. The chain links TRBV25-1 to TRBJ2-2, with 7 bases lining up with TRBD2. Germline lookup yields CDR1 MGHDK and CDR2 SYGVNS. V lost 2 bases and J lost 3; bases outside the gene matches: 6. There are 16 residues in the CDR3.

V gene TRBV7-9 combines with J gene TRBJ2-3; weak D call: TRBD1 (5 bases). The CDR3 length is 10 residues. Germline V gives CDR1 SEHNR, CDR2 FQNEAQ (reference sequence). V lost 6 bases, J lost 7 bases, and 5 bases lay in between. This CDR3 reads CASRGHTQYF. The DNA for the CDR3 is TGTGCCAGCAGGGGGCATACGCAGTATTTT.

The chain links TRBV5-1 to TRBJ2-2; 10 nucleotides line up with TRBD1. Trimming at V came to 4 bases and at J to 9 bases, leaving 9 bases not matched to a gene. The germline V gene encodes CDR1 SGHRS and CDR2 YFSETQ. This CDR3 is 15 amino acids long. The CDR3 DNA follows: TGCGCCAGCAGCCCTTCGGGACAGGGGATCCGGGAGCTGTTTTTT. It translates to CASSPSGQGIRELFF.

This chain uses TRBV20-1 with TRBJ2-2; D not resolved. CDR1 and CDR2 from the germline V gene are DFQATT and SNEGSKA (reference sequence). The CDR3 consists of 11 residues. Trimming stripped 6 bases from V and 4 bases from J, with 6 bases between. In DNA form, the CDR3 reads TGCAGTGCCTCTCGCACCGGGGAGCTGTTTTTT. It is translated as CSASRTGELFF.

This chain links TRBV12-5 with TRBJ1-1; 9 bases fit TRBD1. V lost 5 bases, J lost 6 bases, and 10 bases stayed unmatched. The CDR3 is 15 residues long. The germline gives CDR1 LGHNT, CDR2 FRNRAP. The CDR3 coding sequence is TGTGCTAGTGGTGCCCGGACAGGGGAAGGAGCTGAAGCTTTCTTT. This encodes CASGARTGEGAEAFF. The full variable domain, its missing parts supplied by reference TRBV12-5 and TRBJ1-1, is DARVTQTPRHKVTEMGQEVTMRCQPILGHNTVFWYRQTMMQGLELLAYFRNRAPLDDSGMPKDRFSAEMPDATLATLKIQPSEPRDSAVYFCASGARTGEGAEAFFGQGTRLTVV.

The V call is TRBV5-5, the J call TRBJ2-7; 8 positions agree with TRBD1. The CDR3 length is 13 residues. Germline CDR1 reads SGHKS; CDR2 reads YYEKEE (reference sequence). Trimming cost V 2 bases and J 7 bases; bases outside gene matches: 5. The CDR3 here is CASSFNRQGEQYF. DNA for the CDR3: TGTGCCAGCAGCTTCAACCGACAGGGGGAGCAGTACTTC.

The rearrangement joins TRBV10-1 to TRBJ2-3; 8 bases agree with TRBD2. The V segment lost 8 bases and the J segment 6 bases; nucleotides outside the gene matches: 7. Germline CDR1 WNHNN, CDR2 SYGVQD (reference sequence). The CDR3 contains 13 residues. CDR3 sequence (DNA): TGCGCCAGCCGAAGCGGGAGTGAGGATACGCAGTATTTT. This gives the protein CASRSGSEDTQYF.

This clone was observed a single time. The chain joins TRBV19 to TRBJ2-3; 9 bases fit TRBD2. The CDR3 contains 15 residues. With V trimmed by 5 bases and J by 0 bases, 3 bases remained unmatched. Per the germline V gene, CDR1 is LNHDA and CDR2 is SQIVND (reference sequence). CDR3 nucleotide sequence: TGTGCCAGTAGTTCCACTAGCGGGAGCACAGATACGCAGTATTTT. Its protein is CASSSTSGSTDTQYF. The entire variable domain, with the rest obtained from reference TRBV19 and TRBJ2-3, is as follows: DGGITQSPKYLFRKEGQNVTLSCEQNLNHDAMYWYRQDPGQGLRLIYYSQIVNDFQKGDIAEGYSVSREKKESFPLTVTSAQKNPTAFYLCASSSTSGSTDTQYFGPGTRLTVL.

V and J are TRBV6-6 and TRBJ1-5; tentative D call: TRBD1 (6 bases). The V gene's germline CDR1 is MNHNY and CDR2 SVGAGI (reference sequence). The CDR3 is made up of 14 amino acids. V lost 4 bases, J lost 5 bases, and 12 bases lay in between. Here the CDR3 DNA reads TGTGCCAGCAGTTTCAGGGGAGCGGATCAGCCCCAGCATTTT. Protein sequence: CASSFRGADQPQHF.

The gene calls are TRBV2 and TRBJ2-3; D is possibly TRBD1 (5 bases). CDR1 and CDR2 (germline): SNHLY, FYNNEI. CDR3 length equals 16 residues. The V and J ends lost 2 bases and 2 bases respectively, with 14 bases between them. The CDR3 loop is CASSESRQRYTDTQYF. As DNA, the CDR3 is TGTGCCAGCAGTGAATCTAGACAGCGCTACACAGATACGCAGTATTTT.

The chain joins TRBV10-3 to TRBJ2-7, with a tentative D call TRBD1 (5 bases). Deletions cut 0 bases from V and 5 bases from J, with 11 bases between. This CDR3 contains 14 residues. Germline V gene lookup returns CDR1 ENHRY and CDR2 SYGVKD. The CDR3 bases are TGTGCCATCAGTGAGTCTGGGCAGGGTGACGAGCAGTACTTC. It translates to CAISESGQGDEQYF.

The rearrangement links TRBV7-9 to TRBJ2-4; possibly TRBD1 for D (6 bases). Trimming pared 4 bases from V and 1 base from J, leaving 14 bases between. Germline CDR1 is SEHNR and CDR2 is FQNEAQ (reference sequence). The CDR3 length is 16 residues. In DNA, the CDR3 is TGTGCCAGCAGCTCAGAGGAAGGGGGTGCCAAAAACATTCAGTACTTC. Protein sequence: CASSSEEGGAKNIQYF.

The genes are TRBV5-1 and TRBJ2-3; 8 bases agree with TRBD1. The J segment lost 4 bases and the V segment lost 4 bases, leaving 11 bases of the junction unmatched. Per the germline V gene, CDR1 is SGHRS and CDR2 is YFSETQ. The CDR3 has 16 amino acids. CDR3 loop: CASSPPDRVFPDTQYF. The CDR3 region has the DNA TGCGCCAGCAGCCCGCCGGACAGGGTATTTCCAGATACGCAGTATTTT. The full variable domain, rest sourced from reference TRBV5-1 and TRBJ2-3, is KAGVTQTPRYLIKTRGQQVTLSCSPISGHRSVSWYQQTPGQGLQFLFEYFSETQRNKGNFPGRFSGRQFSNSRSEMNVSTLELGDSALYLCASSPPDRVFPDTQYFGPGTRLTVL.

The chain recombines TRBV9 with TRBJ2-5, with TRBD1 matching over 9 bases. The CDR3 totals 17 residues. The V segment lost 5 bases and the J segment 2 bases; nucleotides outside the gene matches: 13. Germline lookup yields CDR1 SGDLS and CDR2 YYNGEE. CDR3 in amino acids: CASRPPDRGLYQETQYF. CDR3 sequence (DNA): TGTGCCAGCAGGCCCCCGGACAGGGGCCTATATCAAGAGACCCAGTACTTC.

A few counts support this clone. The rearrangement joins TRBV6-5 to TRBJ2-7, with 9 bases aligning to TRBD1. The germline CDR1 and CDR2 sequences are MNHEY and SVGAGI. The CDR3 has 13 amino acids. V was pared by 6 bases and J by 4 bases, with 4 bases of the junction left unmatched. This CDR3 reads CASRTGGGYEQYF. The CDR3 DNA is TGTGCCAGCAGGACAGGGGGAGGGTACGAGCAGTACTTC.

The V and J genes are TRBV27 and TRBJ2-5, with a possible D match to TRBD2 (5 bases). CDR1 and CDR2 (germline): MNHEY, SMNVEV (reference sequence). Trimming stripped 2 bases from V and 5 bases from J, with 12 bases between. This CDR3 region has 14 residues. CDR3 protein: CASSLGSPGETQYF. The CDR3, as DNA: TGTGCCAGCAGTTTAGGGTCCCCGGGGGAGACCCAGTACTTC.

Regarding this clone: Other DNA sequences in this specimen translate into the identical CDR3. The gene calls are TRBV10-1 and TRBJ2-1; possible D gene TRBD1, 5 bases. V was trimmed by 9 bases and J by 3 bases, leaving 15 bases between them. This CDR3 has 14 residues. Looked up from germline, CDR1 is WNHNN and CDR2 is SYGVQD (reference sequence). CDR3 amino acids: CASSTSTDYNEQFF. DNA of the CDR3: TGCGCCAGTTCCACTTCGACAGACTACAATGAGCAGTTCTTC.

CDR3 bases: TGTGCCAGCAGCTCACGGGGAAACATTCAGTACTTC. Protein product: CASSSRGNIQYF. The chain combines TRBV7-8 with TRBJ2-4; TRBD2 might be the D (5 bases). Per the germline V gene, CDR1 is SGHVS and CDR2 is FQNEAQ. Trimming removed 4 bases from V and 6 bases from J, with 7 bases in between. This CDR3 is 12 amino acids long.

This clone was seen once. The rearrangement uses TRBV18 and TRBJ2-2, with D uncertain. CDR1 is KGHSH and CDR2 is LQKENI in the germline V gene. The CDR3 consists of 13 residues. The V and J ends lost 6 bases and 1 base respectively, with 6 bases between them. The DNA for the CDR3 is TGTGCCAGCTCCCCCATGAACACCGGGGAGCTGTTTTTT. Translated, it gives CASSPMNTGELFF.

Worth noting for this clone: Other DNA sequences within the sample encode an identical CDR3. The rearrangement links TRBV5-6 to TRBJ1-2; D is ambiguous. This CDR3 is built from 13 residues. The V gene lost 0 bases and the J gene lost 2 bases, with 5 bases spanning the gap. Germline V gene lookup returns CDR1 SGHDT and CDR2 YYEEEE. As DNA, the CDR3 is TGTGCCAGCAGCTTGGGTCAGAACTATGGCTACACCTTC. Translating gives CASSLGQNYGYTF.